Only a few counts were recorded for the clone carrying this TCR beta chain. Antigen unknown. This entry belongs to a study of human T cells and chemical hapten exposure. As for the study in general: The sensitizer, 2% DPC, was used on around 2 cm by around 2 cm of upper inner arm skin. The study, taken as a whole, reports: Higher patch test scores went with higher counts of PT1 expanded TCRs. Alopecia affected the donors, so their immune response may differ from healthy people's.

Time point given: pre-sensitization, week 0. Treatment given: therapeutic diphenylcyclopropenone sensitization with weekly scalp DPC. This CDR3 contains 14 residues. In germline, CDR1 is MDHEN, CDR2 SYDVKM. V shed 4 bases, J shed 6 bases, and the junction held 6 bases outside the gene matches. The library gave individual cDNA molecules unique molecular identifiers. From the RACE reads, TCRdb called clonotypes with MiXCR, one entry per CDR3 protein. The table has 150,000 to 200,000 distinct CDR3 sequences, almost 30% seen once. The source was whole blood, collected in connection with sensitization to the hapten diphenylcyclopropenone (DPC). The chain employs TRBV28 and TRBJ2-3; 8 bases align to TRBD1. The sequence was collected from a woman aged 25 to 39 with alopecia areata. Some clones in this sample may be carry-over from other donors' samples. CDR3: CASSSGQATDTQYF. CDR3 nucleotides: TGTGCCAGCAGTTCGGGACAGGCGACGGATACGCAGTATTTT.